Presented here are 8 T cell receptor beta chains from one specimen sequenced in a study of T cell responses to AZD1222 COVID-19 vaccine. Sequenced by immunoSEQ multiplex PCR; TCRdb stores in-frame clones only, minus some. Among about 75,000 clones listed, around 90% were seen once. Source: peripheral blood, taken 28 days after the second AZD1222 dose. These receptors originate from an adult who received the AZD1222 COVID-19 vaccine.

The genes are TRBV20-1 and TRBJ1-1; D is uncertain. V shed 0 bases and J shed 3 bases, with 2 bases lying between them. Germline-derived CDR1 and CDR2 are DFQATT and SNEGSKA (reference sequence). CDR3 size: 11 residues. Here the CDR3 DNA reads TGCAGTGCTAGAGAATACACTGAAGCTTTCTTT. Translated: CSAREYTEAFF.

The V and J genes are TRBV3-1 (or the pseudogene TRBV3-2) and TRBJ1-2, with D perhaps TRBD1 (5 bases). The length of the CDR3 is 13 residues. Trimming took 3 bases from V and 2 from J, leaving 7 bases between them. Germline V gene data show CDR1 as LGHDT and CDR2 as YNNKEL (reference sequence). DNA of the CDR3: TGTGCCAGCAGCCACAGACAGAACTATGGCTACACCTTC. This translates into CASSHRQNYGYTF.

The DNA for the CDR3 is TGTGCCAGCAGCCCTAAACGCCAGGGGGAGACCCAGTACTTC. Amino acids: CASSPKRQGETQYF. V and J are TRBV25-1 and TRBJ2-5; D perhaps matches TRBD1 (6 bases). Trimming removed 6 bases from V and 5 bases from J, with 16 bases in between. CDR1 MGHDK and CDR2 SYGVNS come from the germline V gene. The CDR3 is made up of 14 amino acids.

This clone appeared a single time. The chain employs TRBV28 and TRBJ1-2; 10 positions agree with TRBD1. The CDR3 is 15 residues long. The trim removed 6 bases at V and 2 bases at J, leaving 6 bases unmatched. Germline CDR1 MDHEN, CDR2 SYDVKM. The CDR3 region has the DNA TGTGCCAGCAGGGGACTGGGACAGGGGAACTATGGCTACACCTTC. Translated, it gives CASRGLGQGNYGYTF.

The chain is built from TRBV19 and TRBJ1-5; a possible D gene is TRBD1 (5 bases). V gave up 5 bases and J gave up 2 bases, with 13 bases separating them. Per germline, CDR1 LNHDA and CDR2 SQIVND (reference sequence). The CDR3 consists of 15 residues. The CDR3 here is CASSFTGTGNQPQHF. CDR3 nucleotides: TGTGCCAGTAGTTTCACGGGGACGGGCAATCAGCCCCAGCATTTT.

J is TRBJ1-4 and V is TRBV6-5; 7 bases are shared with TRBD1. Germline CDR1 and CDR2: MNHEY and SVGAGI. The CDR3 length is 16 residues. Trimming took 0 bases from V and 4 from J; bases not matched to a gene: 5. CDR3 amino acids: CASSYSPTGYNEKLFF. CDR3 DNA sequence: TGTGCCAGCAGTTACTCACCGACAGGGTATAATGAAAAACTGTTTTTT.

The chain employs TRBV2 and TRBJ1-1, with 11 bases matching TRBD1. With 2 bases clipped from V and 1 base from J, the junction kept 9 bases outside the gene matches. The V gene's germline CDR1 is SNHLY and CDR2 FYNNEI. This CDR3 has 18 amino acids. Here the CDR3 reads CASSERTGGAAANTEAFF. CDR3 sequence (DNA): TGTGCCAGCAGTGAACGGACAGGGGGCGCAGCAGCGAACACTGAAGCTTTCTTT.

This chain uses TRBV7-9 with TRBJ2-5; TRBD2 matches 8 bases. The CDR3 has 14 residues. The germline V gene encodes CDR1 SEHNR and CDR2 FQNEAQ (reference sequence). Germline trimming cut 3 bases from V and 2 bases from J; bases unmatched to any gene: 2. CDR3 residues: CASSLTSVQETQYF. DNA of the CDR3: TGTGCCAGCAGCTTGACTAGCGTTCAAGAGACCCAGTACTTC.